The rows below give T cell receptor beta chains drawn from one sample of a study of beta chain features in type 1 diabetes. Sequenced by immunoSEQ multiplex PCR; TCRdb stores in-frame clones only, minus some. The sample includes under 300,000 clones, 14% of them seen just once. Sequenced material: naive CD4+ T cells from blood. The receptors stem from a man aged 25 to 40 with type 1 diabetes. CDR3s include the opening cysteine and the closing phenylalanine or tryptophan. A D gene is named only where the DNA matches it firmly. Where a row states a size, it is once, few, many or the class of an expanded clone; other rows omit it.

clone size	J gene	V gene	D gene	CDR3 DNA	CDR3 protein
NA	TRBJ1-2	TRBV19	TRBD1	TGTGCCAGTAGGACGGGACAGGGCGGCTATGGCTACACCTTC	CASRTGQGGYGYTF
few	TRBJ2-5	TRBV2	TRBD1	TGTGCCAGCAGTGATGGGACAGGGGGCTGGGAGACCCAGTACTTC	CASSDGTGGWETQYF
NA	TRBJ2-7	TRBV30	TRBD2	TGTGCCTGGAGTGTACTAGCGGGGTCATACGAGCAGTACTTC	CAWSVLAGSYEQYF
NA	TRBJ2-1	TRBV7-9	TRBD2	TGTGCCAGCAGCCGTCCCGGGACTAGCGGGGGGGCGGTTGAGCAGTTCTTC	CASSRPGTSGGAVEQFF
NA	TRBJ2-1	TRBV5-1	NA	TGCGCCAGCAGCTCGCTTAGCGTCGCCTACAATGAGCAGTTCTTC	CASSSLSVAYNEQFF
NA	TRBJ2-4	TRBV4-1	TRBD2	TGCGCCAGCAGCCAGGGATTAGCGGGGGGCCGCCCGAAAAACATTCAGTACTTC	CASSQGLAGGRPKNIQYF
few	TRBJ1-1	TRBV19	NA	TGTGCCAGTACCCCCCGGGACAAGAACACTGAAGCTTTCTTT	CASTPRDKNTEAFF
NA	TRBJ2-5	TRBV9	NA	TGTGCCAGCAGCGTAGTCGAAGGAACGGGGACCCAGTACTTC	CASSVVEGTGTQYF
NA	TRBJ2-2	TRBV25-1	TRBD2	TGTGCCAGCAGTCTAGCGGGAGGGGCCGGGGAGCTGTTTTTT	CASSLAGGAGELFF
NA	TRBJ1-2	TRBV29-1	NA	TGCAGCGCATCAGGGGTATCCTATGGCTACACCTTC	CSASGVSYGYTF
NA	TRBJ2-4	TRBV25-1	TRBD1	TGTGCCAGCAGTATATCAGGGGGTTTTGGCATTCAGTACTTC	CASSISGGFGIQYF
NA	TRBJ2-5	TRBV14	NA	TGTGCCAGCAGCCGACAGGTTAGAGAGACCCAGTACTTC	CASSRQVRETQYF
few	TRBJ1-1	TRBV30	NA	TGTGCCTGGAGTTCCCCCTTGCGAGCTTTCTTT	CAWSSPLRAFF
few	TRBJ1-1	TRBV11-2	NA	TGTGCCAGCAGCTTAGCAGGGTACACTGAAGCTTTCTTT	CASSLAGYTEAFF
few	TRBJ2-3	TRBV7-9	NA	TGTGCCAGCAGCCTTCGCACAGATACGCAGTATTTT	CASSLRTDTQYF
NA	TRBJ1-2	TRBV30	NA	TGTGCCTGGAATAACGGAGTTCCGACCTATGGCTACACCTTC	CAWNNGVPTYGYTF
NA	TRBJ2-7	TRBV4-2	TRBD2	TGTGCCAGCAGCCAAGATGGGGAGCGGGGGTTCTACGAGCAGTACTTC	CASSQDGERGFYEQYF
NA	TRBJ2-7	TRBV29-1	NA	TGCAGCGGAGGGCCCGGGACTCAGGAGCAGTACTTC	CSGGPGTQEQYF
NA	TRBJ2-7	TRBV28	NA	TGTGCCAGCAGTTTATCGACAGGCTACGAGCAGTACTTC	CASSLSTGYEQYF
few	TRBJ2-3	TRBV29-1	NA	TGCAGCGCCGACGGGTCAACAGATACGCAGTATTTT	CSADGSTDTQYF
NA	TRBJ2-5	TRBV7-9	NA	TGTGCCAGCAGCTTTCTCGGGCGGGACCGGGAACGCCAAGAGACCCAGTACTTC	CASSFLGRDRERQETQYF
NA	TRBJ1-6	TRBV30	NA	TGTGCCTGGAGTGTAGGCGCGGATTCACCCCTCCACTTT	CAWSVGADSPLHF
few	TRBJ2-3	TRBV13	TRBD1	TGTGCCAGCAGCTCGGGACAGGACCGACCCACAGATACGCAGTATTTT	CASSSGQDRPTDTQYF
few	TRBJ2-1	TRBV18	TRBD2	TGTGCCAGCTCACCTACTAGCGGGACCGACAATGAGCAGTTCTTC	CASSPTSGTDNEQFF
NA	TRBJ2-5	TRBV6-5	NA	TGTGCCAGCCATGCCCCGGTTGGAGAGACCCAGTACTTC	CASHAPVGETQYF
NA	TRBJ2-1	TRBV7-2	NA	TGTGCCAGCAGCTTAACAGGGTTCGGCGGGTACTCCTACAATGAGCAGTTCTTC	CASSLTGFGGYSYNEQFF
NA	TRBJ2-7	TRBV18	NA	TGTGCCAGCCATGGTCCGGGGGACGACTACGAGCAGTACTTC	CASHGPGDDYEQYF
NA	TRBJ1-6	TRBV21-1	NA	TGTGCCAGCAGCAAGGGACAGTCCTATCATTCACCCCTCCACTTT	CASSKGQSYHSPLHF
few	TRBJ2-4	TRBV6-5	TRBD1	TGTGCCACCGGACAGGGACCCAAAAACATTCAGTACTTC	CATGQGPKNIQYF
few	TRBJ1-1	TRBV30	NA	TGTGCCTGGGGATATGAAAGGGGCACTGAAGCTTTCTTT	CAWGYERGTEAFF
NA	TRBJ1-5	TRBV2	NA	TGTGCCAGCAGTCCTCAGGGGAGCCGCAATCAGCCCCAGCATTTT	CASSPQGSRNQPQHF
few	TRBJ1-5	TRBV19	TRBD1	TGTGCCAGTAGTCTAAGGGACAGTAATCAGCCCCAGCATTTT	CASSLRDSNQPQHF
few	TRBJ2-3	TRBV7-2	TRBD2	TGTGCCAGCAGCTTCCAAGGGACTAGCGGGAGAGATACGCAGTATTTT	CASSFQGTSGRDTQYF
few	TRBJ2-2	TRBV5-6	NA	TGTGCCAGCAGCTTGGGGACAGCACCGAACACCGGGGAGCTGTTTTTT	CASSLGTAPNTGELFF
few	TRBJ1-2	TRBV7-2	TRBD1	TGTGCCAGCAGCTTAGATCCGGACAGGAGCTATGGCTACACCTTC	CASSLDPDRSYGYTF
few	TRBJ1-1	TRBV29-1	NA	TGCAGCGTTGGCCAGGGCGGGGTTAGCACTGAAGCTTTCTTT	CSVGQGGVSTEAFF